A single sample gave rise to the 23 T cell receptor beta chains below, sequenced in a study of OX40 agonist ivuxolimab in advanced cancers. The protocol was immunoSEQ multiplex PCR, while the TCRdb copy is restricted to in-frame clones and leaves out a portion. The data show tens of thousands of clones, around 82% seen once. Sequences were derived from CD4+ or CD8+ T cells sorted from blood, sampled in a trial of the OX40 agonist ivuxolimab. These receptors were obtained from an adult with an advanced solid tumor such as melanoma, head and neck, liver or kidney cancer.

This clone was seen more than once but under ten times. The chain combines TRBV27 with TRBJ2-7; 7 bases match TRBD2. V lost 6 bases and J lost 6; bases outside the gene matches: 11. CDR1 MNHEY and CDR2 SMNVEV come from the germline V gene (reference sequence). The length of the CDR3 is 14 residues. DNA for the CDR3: TGTGCCAGCAGACGGGACGTCACGGGGGGCGAGCAGTACTTC. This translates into CASRRDVTGGEQYF.

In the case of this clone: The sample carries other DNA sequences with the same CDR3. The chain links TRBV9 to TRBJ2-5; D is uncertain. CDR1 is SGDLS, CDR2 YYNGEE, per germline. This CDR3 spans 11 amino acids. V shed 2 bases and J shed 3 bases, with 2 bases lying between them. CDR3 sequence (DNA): TGTGCCAGCAGCGTCGAAGAGACCCAGTACTTC. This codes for CASSVEETQYF.

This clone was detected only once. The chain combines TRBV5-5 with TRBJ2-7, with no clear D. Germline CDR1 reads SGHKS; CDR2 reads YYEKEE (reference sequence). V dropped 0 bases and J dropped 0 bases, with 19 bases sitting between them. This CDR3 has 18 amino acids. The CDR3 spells CASSLDLSPRWGSYEQYF. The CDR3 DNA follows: TGTGCCAGCAGCTTGGACCTTTCCCCTAGGTGGGGCTCCTACGAGCAGTACTTC.

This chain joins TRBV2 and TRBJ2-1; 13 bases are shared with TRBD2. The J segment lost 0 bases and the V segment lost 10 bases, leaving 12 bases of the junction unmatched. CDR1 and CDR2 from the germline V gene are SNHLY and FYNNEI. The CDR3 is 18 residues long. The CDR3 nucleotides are TGTGCCACCAATCCCGCCCGACTAGCGGGAGGCTCCTACAATGAGCAGTTCTTC. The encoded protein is CATNPARLAGGSYNEQFF.

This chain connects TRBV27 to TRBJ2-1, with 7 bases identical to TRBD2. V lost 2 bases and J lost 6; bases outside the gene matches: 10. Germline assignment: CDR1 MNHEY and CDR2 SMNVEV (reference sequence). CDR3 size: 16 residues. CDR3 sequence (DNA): TGTGCCAGCAGTTTACGGCGGGGGAATATAGGCAATGAGCAGTTCTTC. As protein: CASSLRRGNIGNEQFF.

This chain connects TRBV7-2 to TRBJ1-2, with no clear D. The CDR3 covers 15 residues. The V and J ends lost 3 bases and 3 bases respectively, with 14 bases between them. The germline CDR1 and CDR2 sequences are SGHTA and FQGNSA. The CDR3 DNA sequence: TGTGCCAGCAGCTTTGATGGAACTGGGTACTATGGCTACACCTTC. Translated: CASSFDGTGYYGYTF. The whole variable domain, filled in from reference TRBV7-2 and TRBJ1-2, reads GAGVSQSPSNKVTEKGKDVELRCDPISGHTALYWYRQSLGQGLEFLIYFQGNSAPDKSGLPSDRFSAERTGGSVSTLTIQRTQQEDSAVYLCASSFDGTGYYGYTFGSGTRLTVV.

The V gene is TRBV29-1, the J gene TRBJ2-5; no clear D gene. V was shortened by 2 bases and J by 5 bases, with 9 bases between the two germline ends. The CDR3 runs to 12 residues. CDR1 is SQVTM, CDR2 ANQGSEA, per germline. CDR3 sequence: CSVENGGETQYF. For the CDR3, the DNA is TGCAGCGTTGAAAACGGCGGTGAGACCCAGTACTTC.

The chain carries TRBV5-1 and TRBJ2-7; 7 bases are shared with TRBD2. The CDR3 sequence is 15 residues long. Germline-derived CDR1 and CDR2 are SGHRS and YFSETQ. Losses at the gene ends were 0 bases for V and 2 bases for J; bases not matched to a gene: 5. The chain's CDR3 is CASSLAWREPYEQYF. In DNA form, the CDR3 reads TGCGCCAGCAGCTTGGCTTGGCGGGAGCCCTACGAGCAGTACTTC. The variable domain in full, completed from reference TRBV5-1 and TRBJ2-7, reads KAGVTQTPRYLIKTRGQQVTLSCSPISGHRSVSWYQQTPGQGLQFLFEYFSETQRNKGNFPGRFSGRQFSNSRSEMNVSTLELGDSALYLCASSLAWREPYEQYFGPGTRLTVT.

The CDR3 DNA sequence: TGCGCCAGCAGTGAGCTTCAGGGGGCAGGGACTGAAGCTTTCTTT. Translation gives CASSELQGAGTEAFF. This chain uses TRBV10-2 with TRBJ1-1; 8 nucleotides agree with TRBD1. Trimming at V came to 2 bases and at J to 5 bases, leaving 7 bases not matched to a gene. This CDR3 is built from 15 residues. Per the germline V gene, CDR1 is WSHSY and CDR2 is SAAADI.

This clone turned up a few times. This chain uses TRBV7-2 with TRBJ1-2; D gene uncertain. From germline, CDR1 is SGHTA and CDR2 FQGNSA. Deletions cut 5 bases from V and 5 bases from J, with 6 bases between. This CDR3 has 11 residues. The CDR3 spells CASSNGYGYTF. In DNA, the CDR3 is TGTGCCAGCAGCAACGGGTATGGCTACACCTTC.

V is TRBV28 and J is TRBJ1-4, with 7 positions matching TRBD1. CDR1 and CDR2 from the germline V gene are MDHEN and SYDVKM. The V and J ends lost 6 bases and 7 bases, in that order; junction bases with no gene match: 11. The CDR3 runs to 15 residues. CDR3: CASRKPGTVVEKLFF. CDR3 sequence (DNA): TGTGCCAGCAGGAAACCCGGGACAGTCGTTGAAAAACTGTTTTTT.

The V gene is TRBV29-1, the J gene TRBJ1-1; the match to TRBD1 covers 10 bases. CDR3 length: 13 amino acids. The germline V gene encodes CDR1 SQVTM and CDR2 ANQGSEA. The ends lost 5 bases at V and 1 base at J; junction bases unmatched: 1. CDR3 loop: CSVRQGANTEAFF. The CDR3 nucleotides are TGCAGCGTTCGACAGGGGGCGAACACTGAAGCTTTCTTT.

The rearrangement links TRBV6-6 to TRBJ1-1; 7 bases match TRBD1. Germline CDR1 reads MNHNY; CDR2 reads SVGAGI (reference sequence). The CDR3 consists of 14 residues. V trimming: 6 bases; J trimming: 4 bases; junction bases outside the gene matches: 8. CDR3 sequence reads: CASSQGGKVTEAFF. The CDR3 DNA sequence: TGTGCCAGCAGCCAAGGGGGCAAGGTCACTGAAGCTTTCTTT.

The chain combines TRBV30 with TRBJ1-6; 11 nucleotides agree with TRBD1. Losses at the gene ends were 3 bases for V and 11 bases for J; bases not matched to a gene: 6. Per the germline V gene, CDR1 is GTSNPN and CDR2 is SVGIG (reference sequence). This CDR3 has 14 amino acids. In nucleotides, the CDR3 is TGTGCCTGGAGCTTGGGACAGGGGGGGACACCCCTCCACTTT. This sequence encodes CAWSLGQGGTPLHF.

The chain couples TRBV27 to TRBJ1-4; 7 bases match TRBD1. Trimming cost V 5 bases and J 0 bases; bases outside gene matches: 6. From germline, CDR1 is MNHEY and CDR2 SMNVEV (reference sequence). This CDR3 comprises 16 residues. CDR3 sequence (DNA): TGTGCCAGCAGTAAGGGACAGCCAGCAACTAATGAAAAACTGTTTTTT. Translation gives CASSKGQPATNEKLFF. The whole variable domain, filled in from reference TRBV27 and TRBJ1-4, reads EAQVTQNPRYLITVTGKKLTVTCSQNMNHEYMSWYRQDPGLGLRQIYYSMNVEVTDKGDVPEGYKVSRKEKRNFPLILESPSPNQTSLYFCASSKGQPATNEKLFFGSGTQLSVL.

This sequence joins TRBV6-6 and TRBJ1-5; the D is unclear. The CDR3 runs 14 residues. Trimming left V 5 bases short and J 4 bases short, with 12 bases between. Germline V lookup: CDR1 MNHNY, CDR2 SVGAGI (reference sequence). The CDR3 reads CASSGPRDNQPQHF. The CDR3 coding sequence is TGTGCCAGCAGTGGCCCGCGGGATAATCAGCCCCAGCATTTT.

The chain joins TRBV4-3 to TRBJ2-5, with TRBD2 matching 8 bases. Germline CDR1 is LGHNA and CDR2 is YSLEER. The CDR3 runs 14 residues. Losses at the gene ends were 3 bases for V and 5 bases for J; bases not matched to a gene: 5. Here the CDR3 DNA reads TGCGCCAGCAGCCAGGGGACTAGTTTGGAGACCCAGTACTTC. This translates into CASSQGTSLETQYF.

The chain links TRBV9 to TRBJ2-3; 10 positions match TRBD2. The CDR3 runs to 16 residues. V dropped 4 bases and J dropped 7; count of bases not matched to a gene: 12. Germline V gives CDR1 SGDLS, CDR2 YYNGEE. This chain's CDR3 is CASSQSLAGAGNTQYF. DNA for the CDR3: TGTGCCAGCAGCCAGAGCCTAGCGGGGGCCGGGAATACGCAGTATTTT.

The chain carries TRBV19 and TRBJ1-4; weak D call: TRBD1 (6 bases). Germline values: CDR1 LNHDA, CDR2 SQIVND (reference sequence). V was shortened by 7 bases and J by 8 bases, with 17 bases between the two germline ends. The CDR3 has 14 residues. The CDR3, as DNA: TGTGCCAGTACCGAGGGGGGCGCCCAGGAAAAACTGTTTTTT. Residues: CASTEGGAQEKLFF.

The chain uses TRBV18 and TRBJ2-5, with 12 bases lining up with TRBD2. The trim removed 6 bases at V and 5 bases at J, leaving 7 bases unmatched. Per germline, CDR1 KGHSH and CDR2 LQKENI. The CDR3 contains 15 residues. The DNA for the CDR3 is TGTGCCAGCTCTGAACTAGCGGGAGGAATGGAGACCCAGTACTTC. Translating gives CASSELAGGMETQYF. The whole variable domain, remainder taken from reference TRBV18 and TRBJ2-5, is NAGVMQNPRHLVRRRGQEARLRCSPMKGHSHVYWYRQLPEEGLKFMVYLQKENIIDESGMPKERFSAEFPKEGPSILRIQQVVRGDSAAYFCASSELAGGMETQYFGPGTRLLVL.

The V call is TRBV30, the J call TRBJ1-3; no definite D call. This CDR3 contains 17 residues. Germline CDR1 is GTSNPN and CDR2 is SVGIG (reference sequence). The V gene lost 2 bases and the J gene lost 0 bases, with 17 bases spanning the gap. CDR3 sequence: CAWSQTTFSSSGNTIYF. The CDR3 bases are TGTGCCTGGAGTCAAACCACGTTCTCCTCCTCTGGAAACACCATATATTTT.

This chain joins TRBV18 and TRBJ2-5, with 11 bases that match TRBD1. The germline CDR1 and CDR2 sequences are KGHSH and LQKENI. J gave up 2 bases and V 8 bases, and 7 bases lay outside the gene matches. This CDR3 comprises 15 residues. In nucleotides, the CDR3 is TGTGCCAGCCGAGCCGGGACAGGGGGGCAAGAGACCCAGTACTTC. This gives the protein CASRAGTGGQETQYF.

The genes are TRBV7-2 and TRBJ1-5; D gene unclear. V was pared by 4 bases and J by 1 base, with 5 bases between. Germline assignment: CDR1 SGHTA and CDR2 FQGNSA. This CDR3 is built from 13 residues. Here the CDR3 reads CASSWASNQPQHF. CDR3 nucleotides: TGTGCCAGCAGCTGGGCGAGCAATCAGCCCCAGCATTTT. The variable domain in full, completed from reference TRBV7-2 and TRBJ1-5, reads GAGVSQSPSNKVTEKGKDVELRCDPISGHTALYWYRQSLGQGLEFLIYFQGNSAPDKSGLPSDRFSAERTGGSVSTLTIQRTQQEDSAVYLCASSWASNQPQHFGDGTRLSIL.